This TCR beta chain was sequenced in a study of cytomegalovirus exposure and HLA in healthy donors. Use of 60 Vbeta and 13 Jbeta primers characterized the PCR. Some clones are missing from TCRdb's copy, which holds only in-frame ones; the method was immunoSEQ multiplex PCR. The sample shows about 140,000 clones, 80% of them seen only once. About this clone itself: The antigen remains undetermined.

General observations from the study: Rare sequences made up most TCRs, while some public TCRs were found in many donors.

Trimming took 3 bases from V and 5 from J; bases not matched to a gene: 8. The germline CDR1 and CDR2 sequences are SGHVS and FQNEAQ. The CDR3 contains 15 residues. The rearrangement links TRBV7-8 to TRBJ1-2; 8 bases align to TRBD1. The TCR sequence derives from a male donor in good health and CMV-seronegative. Input material: PBMCs. The CDR3: CASSLGTGGGYGYTF. Here the CDR3 DNA reads TGTGCCAGCAGCTTGGGGACAGGAGGGGGATATGGCTACACCTTC.